The 19 T cell receptor beta chains reported below all come from one sample, sequenced in a study of molecular identifiers for immune sequencing clone quantification. TCRdb itself ran the PCR reads through MiXCR, one entry per CDR3 protein. The sample records around 460,000 distinct CDR3 sequences, about 22% being singletons. The source material was naive CD8+ T cells from blood, with Jurkat cell RNA spiked in. Subset meaning: FACS-sorted CD8+CD4-CCR7+CD45RA+ naive T cells. These receptors originate from a human donor in good health. Some libraries in this study had Jurkat cell RNA spiked in.

This chain links TRBV27 with TRBJ2-3; D possibly uses TRBD1 or TRBD2 (5 bases each). In germline, CDR1 is MNHEY, CDR2 SMNVEV (reference sequence). There are 15 residues in the CDR3. V lost 9 bases and J lost 5, with 21 bases in between. For the CDR3, the DNA is TGTGCCAGTCGGGACCGTCACCGCCCCGGAGATACGCAGTATTTT. It yields the protein CASRDRHRPGDTQYF.

This clonotype appeared many times. V and J are TRBV5-1 and TRBJ1-5; D is unresolved. CDR1 and CDR2 (germline): SGHRS, YFSETQ. Trimming removed 4 bases at V and 0 bases at J, with 11 bases between. CDR3 size: 15 residues. The chain's CDR3 is CASSPAPGSNQPQHF. The CDR3 DNA reads TGCGCCAGCAGCCCCGCTCCGGGTAGCAATCAGCCCCAGCATTTT. The full variable domain, its missing parts supplied by reference TRBV5-1 and TRBJ1-5, is KAGVTQTPRYLIKTRGQQVTLSCSPISGHRSVSWYQQTPGQGLQFLFEYFSETQRNKGNFPGRFSGRQFSNSRSEMNVSTLELGDSALYLCASSPAPGSNQPQHFGDGTRLSIL.

This clonotype was observed at least ten times. The rearrangement joins TRBV5-5 to TRBJ2-4; D assignment may be TRBD1 or TRBD2 (5 bases each). The CDR3 runs 16 residues. Between the trimmed V and J ends, which lost 4 bases and 1 base, there was a span of 15 bases. CDR1 is SGHKS, CDR2 YYEKEE, per germline (reference sequence). CDR3 region: CASSPPPEGAKNIQYF. In nucleotides, the CDR3 is TGTGCCAGCAGCCCACCCCCCGAGGGGGCCAAAAACATTCAGTACTTC.

This clonotype was recorded a few times. The CDR3 is CSANLRGNPYEQYF. The CDR3 bases are TGCAGTGCAAATCTCAGGGGAAACCCCTACGAGCAGTACTTC. This chain joins TRBV20-1 and TRBJ2-7, with D tentatively TRBD1 (6 bases). V lost 6 bases, J lost 2 bases, and 17 bases lay in between. The CDR3 has 14 residues. Germline V gene lookup returns CDR1 DFQATT and CDR2 SNEGSKA (reference sequence).

This clonotype has a handful of counts. The V and J genes are TRBV3-1 and TRBJ2-3, with no clear D. Deletions cut 3 bases from V and 0 bases from J, with 10 bases between. The V gene's germline CDR1 is LGHDT and CDR2 YNNKEL (reference sequence). The CDR3 length is 15 residues. The CDR3 sequence is CASSQDNPSTDTQYF. The CDR3 bases are TGTGCCAGCAGCCAGGATAACCCTAGCACAGATACGCAGTATTTT.

This clonotype has at least ten counts. The DNA for the CDR3 is TGTGCCAGCAGCCCAGGAACAGATTACACTGAAGCTTTCTTT. Translation gives CASSPGTDYTEAFF. The rearrangement uses TRBV7-8 and TRBJ1-1; no reliable D call. Germline CDR1 reads SGHVS; CDR2 reads FQNEAQ. Trimming took 5 bases from V and 3 from J, leaving 13 bases between them. There are 14 residues in the CDR3.

The sample holds many counts of this clonotype. The chain has TRBV7-9 and TRBJ2-3, with no clear D. Per the germline V gene, CDR1 is SEHNR and CDR2 is FQNEAQ (reference sequence). Trimming removed 4 bases at V and 2 bases at J, with 7 bases between. The CDR3 runs 13 residues. The CDR3 coding sequence is TGTGCCAGCAGCTCACTTCTCACAGATACGCAGTATTTT. This codes for CASSSLLTDTQYF.

There are a few counts of this clonotype. The chain combines TRBV7-9 with TRBJ2-3; 7 positions match TRBD1. This CDR3 region has 15 residues. Germline CDR1 SEHNR, CDR2 FQNEAQ (reference sequence). J lost 5 bases, V lost 5 bases, and 10 bases had no gene match. For the CDR3, the DNA is TGTGCCAGCAGCCCCATTCTCGGGACAGAAGATACGCAGTATTTT. It translates to CASSPILGTEDTQYF. Full variable domain (outside the CDR3, taken from reference TRBV7-9 and TRBJ2-3): DTGVSQNPRHKITKRGQNVTFRCDPISEHNRLYWYRQTLGQGPEFLTYFQNEAQLEKSRLLSDRFSAERPKGSFSTLEIQRTEQGDSAMYLCASSPILGTEDTQYFGPGTRLTVL.

The rearrangement uses TRBV19 and TRBJ1-5; D perhaps matches TRBD1 (5 bases). The CDR3 extends over 15 amino acids. CDR1 is LNHDA and CDR2 is SQIVND in the germline V gene (reference sequence). V was cut by 1 base and J by 6 bases, with 13 bases left in between. CDR3 coding DNA: TGTGCCAGTAGTATAGGCACCCGGGGGAGTCAGCCCCAGCATTTT. Encoded protein: CASSIGTRGSQPQHF.

V is TRBV4-3 and J is TRBJ2-2, with D perhaps TRBD2 (6 bases). The CDR3 spans 19 residues. V lost 0 bases and J lost 4, with 21 bases in between. Germline assignment: CDR1 LGHNA and CDR2 YSLEER. CDR3 nucleotides: TGCGCCAGCAGCCAAGAATTGGTGGGACTCCTAGGAGGCACCGGGGAGCTGTTTTTT. Translating gives CASSQELVGLLGGTGELFF.

As regards this clonotype: One end of the junction is discordant with germline, which a read error may explain. The genes are TRBV15 and TRBJ2-7; 8 nucleotides align to TRBD1. Germline lookup yields CDR1 LNHNV and CDR2 YYDKDF (reference sequence). CDR3 length equals 14 residues. The CDR3 loop reads CAASVGQGGYEQYF. Written as DNA, the CDR3 is TGTGCCGCCAGCGTTGGACAGGGTGGCTACGAGCAGTACTTC.

The J gene is TRBJ2-7, the V gene TRBV2; 9 bases are shared with TRBD1. This CDR3 has 15 residues. Trimming removed 4 bases from V and 6 bases from J; junction bases left unmatched: 10. CDR1 and CDR2 (germline): SNHLY, FYNNEI. Here the CDR3 DNA reads TGTGCCAGCAGTGGAATCGACAGGGGGAGTGGCGAGCAGTACTTC. Translation: CASSGIDRGSGEQYF.

This clonotype turned up a few times. The rearrangement links TRBV7-9 to TRBJ1-2, with D uncertain. The CDR3 has 15 residues. V was cut by 4 bases and J by 1 base, with 13 bases left in between. Per the germline V gene, CDR1 is SEHNR and CDR2 is FQNEAQ (reference sequence). CDR3 nucleotides: TGTGCCAGCAGCTCGCCTAAGGACGTTAACTATGGCTACACCTTC. Residues: CASSSPKDVNYGYTF.

This chain connects TRBV5-1 to TRBJ2-7; unclear D gene. V gave up 4 bases and J gave up 3 bases, with 23 bases separating them. Germline V lookup: CDR1 SGHRS, CDR2 YFSETQ. The CDR3 has 17 amino acids. CDR3 loop: CASSPYSAGLYDYEQYF. Here the CDR3 DNA reads TGCGCCAGCAGCCCCTATAGTGCTGGGCTATATGACTACGAGCAGTACTTC.

Many counts were recorded for this clonotype. The rearrangement links TRBV7-9 to TRBJ1-1; D might be TRBD1 (6 bases). Trimming pared 2 bases from V and 11 bases from J, leaving 24 bases between. The CDR3 runs 16 residues. Germline-derived CDR1 and CDR2 are SEHNR and FQNEAQ (reference sequence). The CDR3 nucleotides read TGTGCCAGCAGCTTATTAGGGGGGGGCCAGTCAGATGCGGCTTTCTTT. Translated, it gives CASSLLGGGQSDAAFF.

The rearrangement uses TRBV9 and TRBJ2-2; no clear D. The CDR3 has 13 residues. Trimming took 0 bases from V and 4 from J, leaving 4 bases between them. Germline values: CDR1 SGDLS, CDR2 YYNGEE. CDR3 region: CASSVEVTGELFF. For the CDR3, the DNA is TGTGCCAGCAGCGTAGAGGTCACCGGGGAGCTGTTTTTT.

The V call is TRBV27, the J call TRBJ1-1; D is ambiguous. From germline, CDR1 is MNHEY and CDR2 SMNVEV (reference sequence). There are 14 residues in the CDR3. Trimming left V 5 bases short and J 3 bases short, with 13 bases between. CDR3 DNA: TGTGCCAGCAGTCCCGACCCGGCCCACACTGAAGCTTTCTTT. This encodes CASSPDPAHTEAFF.

This clonotype has a count of ten or more. The chain combines TRBV29-1 with TRBJ1-1, with a tentative D call TRBD1 (6 bases). This CDR3 has 14 residues. Per germline, CDR1 SQVTM and CDR2 ANQGSEA. The V gene lost 5 bases and the J gene lost 0 bases, with 13 bases spanning the gap. As DNA, the CDR3 is TGCAGCGTTCAAAGGACAGCCATGAACACTGAAGCTTTCTTT. Translation gives CSVQRTAMNTEAFF.

J is TRBJ1-1 and V is TRBV7-2; possibly TRBD1 for D (5 bases). CDR1 and CDR2 (germline): SGHTA, FQGNSA. This CDR3 contains 15 residues. Deletions cut 5 bases from V and 6 bases from J, with 19 bases between. The CDR3 here is CASSPRGGGIAEAFF. The CDR3 DNA sequence: TGTGCCAGCAGCCCCCGGGGTGGGGGTATCGCTGAAGCTTTCTTT. The variable domain in full, with the rest retrieved from reference TRBV7-2 and TRBJ1-1, is GAGVSQSPSNKVTEKGKDVELRCDPISGHTALYWYRQSLGQGLEFLIYFQGNSAPDKSGLPSDRFSAERTGGSVSTLTIQRTQQEDSAVYLCASSPRGGGIAEAFFGQGTRLTVV.